Shown below are 31 T cell receptor beta chains from a single sample sequenced in a study of blood T cells in healthy people across ages. A sample-barcoded 5' primer and a J-beta primer mix were used in a second PCR of roughly 6 to 12 cycles. TCRdb re-called the 5' RACE reads with MiXCR, one entry per CDR3 protein. The sample records hundreds of thousands of distinct CDR3 sequences, roughly 20% being singletons. Material for sequencing was blood. Receptor source: a man between 65 and 85 years old in good health.

This clonotype was counted only a few times. At one end the junction does not follow the germline gene, possibly because of a read error. V usage is TRBV9 and J usage is TRBJ2-1; 7 bases match TRBD2. Germline loops: CDR1 SGDLS, CDR2 YYNGEE. The CDR3 runs to 15 residues. The CDR3 nucleotides are TGTGCCAGCAGCGCTGGAGGACTAGAATACAATGAGCAGTTCTTT. Protein sequence: CASSAGGLEYNEQFF.

This clonotype was counted between two and nine times. The chain uses TRBV20-1 and TRBJ2-7; 7 nucleotides line up with TRBD2. This CDR3 is 13 amino acids long. The trim removed 6 bases at V and 4 bases at J, leaving 9 bases unmatched. Germline CDR1 DFQATT, CDR2 SNEGSKA (reference sequence). This chain's CDR3 is CSAAPSGTYEQYF. In DNA, the CDR3 is TGCAGTGCCGCCCCTAGCGGAACATACGAGCAGTACTTC.

The sample holds a few counts of this clonotype. V usage is TRBV20-1 and J usage is TRBJ1-5, with D perhaps matching TRBD1 (6 bases). The CDR3 totals 12 residues. The V gene's germline CDR1 is DFQATT and CDR2 SNEGSKA (reference sequence). Trimming removed 6 bases at V and 6 bases at J, with 12 bases between. The CDR3 is CSATKGGQPQHF. The DNA of the CDR3 is TGCAGTGCCACTAAGGGGGGTCAGCCCCAGCATTTT.

This clonotype was counted only a few times. J is TRBJ2-5 and V is TRBV29-1, with D unresolved. Germline-derived CDR1 and CDR2 are SQVTM and ANQGSEA. V lost 6 bases, J lost 0 bases, and 11 bases lay in between. The CDR3 consists of 13 residues. The CDR3 protein is CSVLTSNQETQYF. The DNA for the CDR3 is TGCAGCGTGTTGACATCCAACCAAGAGACCCAGTACTTC.

This sequence joins TRBV27 and TRBJ2-7; 7 bases agree with TRBD1. Trimming at V came to 5 bases and at J to 2 bases, leaving 9 bases not matched to a gene. Germline-derived CDR1 and CDR2 are MNHEY and SMNVEV (reference sequence). This CDR3 has 15 amino acids. The CDR3 DNA reads TGTGCCAGCAGTCCCCGACAGGGAAGGACCTACGAGCAGTACTTC. Translating gives CASSPRQGRTYEQYF.

This clonotype was counted only a few times. The rearrangement links TRBV2 to TRBJ1-1; possibly TRBD1 for D (6 bases). Trimming cost V 5 bases and J 1 base, with 8 bases left between them. The CDR3 has 13 residues. Germline values: CDR1 SNHLY, CDR2 FYNNEI. Here the CDR3 DNA reads TGTGCCAGCAGTCCAGGGGAGAACACTGAAGCTTTCTTT. Amino acids: CASSPGENTEAFF.

As to this clonotype: Germline and junction disagree at one end, which may indicate a read error. The CDR3 DNA is TGTGCCAGCAGCTTACCTACAGGGCTCGAGCAGCACTTC. Protein sequence: CASSLPTGLEQHF. V is TRBV11-2 and J is TRBJ2-7; a possible D gene is TRBD1 (6 bases). Germline V gene data show CDR1 as SGHAT and CDR2 as FQNNGV. CDR3 length equals 13 residues. Supplemented by reference TRBV11-2 and TRBJ2-7, the full variable domain reads EAGVAQSPRYKIIEKRQSVAFWCNPISGHATLYWYQQILGQGPKLLIQFQNNGVVDDSQLPKDRFSAERLKGVDSTLKIQPAKLEDSAVYLCASSLPTGLEQHFGPGTRLTVT.

This chain uses TRBV5-1 with TRBJ2-3, with TRBD1 matching 7 bases. Germline V CDR1 and CDR2: SGHRS, YFSETQ. The junction had 3 bases not matched to a gene; V was cut back by 0 bases and J by 5 bases. This CDR3 is built from 14 residues. For the CDR3, the DNA is TGCGCCAGCAGCTTGGACAGGGGTGAAGATACGCAGTATTTT. It is translated as CASSLDRGEDTQYF.

The chain has TRBV20-1 and TRBJ2-5; D assignment may be TRBD1 or TRBD2 (6 bases each). The CDR3 covers 15 residues. Trimming took 0 bases from V and 5 from J, leaving 16 bases between them. Germline CDR1 and CDR2: DFQATT and SNEGSKA (reference sequence). The DNA for the CDR3 is TGCAGTGCTAGAGAAATAGGTACAGGGAGGGAGACCCAGTACTTC. Translation: CSAREIGTGRETQYF.

A few counts support this clonotype. This chain joins TRBV20-1 and TRBJ2-3; 11 bases are shared with TRBD2. The germline V gene has CDR1 DFQATT and CDR2 SNEGSKA (reference sequence). The CDR3 is made up of 13 amino acids. Unmatched junction bases numbered 7, after V lost 6 bases and J lost 8 bases. The CDR3 DNA reads TGCAGTGCACTACTAGCGGGAGCTGTTACGCAGTATTTT. It is translated as CSALLAGAVTQYF.

This clonotype was found a few times. The chain uses TRBV7-3 and TRBJ2-1; the match to TRBD2 covers 14 bases. CDR3 length: 19 residues. Trimming took 5 bases from V and 0 from J; bases not matched to a gene: 9. Per germline, CDR1 SGHTA and CDR2 FQGTGA. CDR3 coding DNA: TGTGCCAGCAGCGTTGGACTAGCGGGAGGTCGACTCTCCTACAATGAGCAGTTCTTC. This encodes CASSVGLAGGRLSYNEQFF.

The chain links TRBV4-1 to TRBJ1-2; D gene ambiguous. V was cut by 0 bases and J by 2 bases, with 4 bases left in between. Germline V gene data show CDR1 as MGHRA and CDR2 as YSYEKL. The CDR3 contains 13 residues. CDR3 coding DNA: TGCGCCAGCAGCCAAGACAGAAACTATGGCTACACCTTC. Its protein is CASSQDRNYGYTF.

The chain joins TRBV20-1 to TRBJ2-1; 7 bases map to TRBD1. The trim removed 8 bases at V and 4 bases at J, leaving 14 bases unmatched. The CDR3 sequence is 15 residues long. Germline CDR1 and CDR2: DFQATT and SNEGSKA (reference sequence). CDR3 residues: CSSLDRFARYNEQFF. The DNA of the CDR3 is TGCAGTTCCTTGGACAGGTTTGCACGATACAATGAGCAGTTCTTC.

This CDR3 reads CASSFKAQGSGANVLTF. The DNA for the CDR3 is TGTGCCAGCAGCTTTAAGGCTCAGGGGTCTGGGGCCAACGTCCTGACTTTC. This chain links TRBV7-9 with TRBJ2-6; the D gene is possibly TRBD1 (6 bases). The CDR3 length is 17 residues. Germline values: CDR1 SEHNR, CDR2 FQNEAQ (reference sequence). V was pared by 3 bases and J by 1 base, with 13 bases between.

V is TRBV2 and J is TRBJ2-7; 11 bases line up with TRBD2. The trim removed 7 bases at V and 4 bases at J, leaving 9 bases unmatched. Germline V gene data show CDR1 as SNHLY and CDR2 as FYNNEI. There are 15 residues in the CDR3. The CDR3 loop reads CASTRGLAEVYEQYF. The CDR3, as DNA: TGTGCCAGCACCCGGGGACTAGCGGAGGTTTACGAGCAGTACTTC.

The chain links TRBV20-1 to TRBJ2-1; 8 nucleotides line up with TRBD2. Per the germline V gene, CDR1 is DFQATT and CDR2 is SNEGSKA (reference sequence). The CDR3 covers 16 residues. The V gene end was trimmed by 0 bases and the J gene end by 5 bases; junction bases not matched to a gene: 9. The CDR3 spells CSARDPAGGRNNEQFF. The CDR3 DNA reads as TGCAGTGCTAGAGATCCGGCGGGAGGCCGTAACAATGAGCAGTTCTTC.

The rearrangement uses TRBV18 and TRBJ1-2, with 9 bases identical to TRBD1. The trim removed 3 bases at V and 4 bases at J, leaving 6 bases unmatched. This CDR3 is built from 15 residues. Per germline, CDR1 KGHSH and CDR2 LQKENI. The CDR3 spells CASSPGQGHGYGYTF. In nucleotides, the CDR3 is TGTGCCAGCTCACCGGGACAGGGACACGGCTATGGCTACACCTTC.

This clonotype was detected only a few times. The missing conserved phenylalanine or tryptophan at the end of this CDR3 makes a read error likely. The chain carries TRBV28 and TRBJ2-5; 9 bases fit TRBD2. The end of the DNA aligns better with TRBJ2-7, so the J call may be wrong. Germline lookup yields CDR1 MDHEN and CDR2 SYDVKM. The CDR3 runs 13 residues. The CDR3 here is CASSPSGAYEQYL. CDR3 in DNA: TGTGCCAGCAGCCCTAGCGGGGCCTACGAGCAGTACCTC.

The chain recombines TRBV28 with TRBJ2-2; D possibly corresponds to TRBD2 (6 bases). The ends were cut back, 3 bases at V and 5 bases at J, with 16 bases in the middle. Germline lookup yields CDR1 MDHEN and CDR2 SYDVKM. This CDR3 is 16 amino acids long. For the CDR3, the DNA is TGTGCCAGCAGTTTGGTGGCGGGACTGAGGACCGGGGAGCTGTTTTTT. It specifies CASSLVAGLRTGELFF. Supplemented by reference TRBV28 and TRBJ2-2, the full variable domain reads DVKVTQSSRYLVKRTGEKVFLECVQDMDHENMFWYRQDPGLGLRLIYFSYDVKMKEKGDIPEGYSVSREKKERFSLILESASTNQTSMYLCASSLVAGLRTGELFFGEGSRLTVL.

Of note for this clonotype: The junction departs from the called germline gene at one end, perhaps through a read error. The chain combines TRBV7-7 with TRBJ2-5; 8 positions match TRBD2. This CDR3 spans 16 amino acids. Germline V CDR1 and CDR2: SSHAT, FNYEAQ (reference sequence). DNA for the CDR3: TGTGCTAGCAGCTTAGGACTAGCTGGGGGGAGAGAGACCCAGTACTTC. This translates into CASSLGLAGGRETQYF.

J is TRBJ2-3 and V is TRBV5-1; 7 bases agree with TRBD2. Germline V gene lookup returns CDR1 SGHRS and CDR2 YFSETQ. J gave up 4 bases and V 0 bases, and 8 bases lay outside the gene matches. The CDR3 is 16 residues long. The CDR3 protein is CASSLEGGRVADTQYF. The CDR3, as DNA: TGCGCCAGCAGCTTGGAAGGCGGGAGAGTCGCAGATACGCAGTATTTT.

The rearrangement uses TRBV23-1 and TRBJ2-7; tentative D call: TRBD1 (6 bases). TRBV23-1 has ORF status, its function being uncertain. V was trimmed by 4 bases and J by 4 bases, leaving 17 bases between them. CDR3 length: 15 residues. The CDR3 reads CASSLPQGLSYEQYF. The CDR3 DNA follows: TGCGCCAGCAGTCTTCCCCAGGGGTTGTCTTACGAGCAGTACTTC.

This clonotype was seen only a few times. The genes are TRBV5-6 and TRBJ2-5; a weak D match, TRBD2 (5 bases). TRBJ2-7 explains the end of the DNA better; the J call may be wrong. This CDR3 contains 15 residues. The germline CDR1 and CDR2 sequences are SGHDT and YYEEEE. The CDR3 DNA is TGTGCCAGCAGCTTTCGGGGTTTTAGCTCCTACGAGCAGTACTTC. Translating it yields CASSFRGFSSYEQYF.

This chain uses TRBV20-1 with TRBJ2-4, with 10 bases that match TRBD1. Germline V gene data show CDR1 as DFQATT and CDR2 as SNEGSKA (reference sequence). V lost 7 bases to trimming and J lost 2 bases; unmatched junction nucleotides: 11. The CDR3 runs 16 residues. The CDR3 coding sequence is TGCAGTGTCCCCGCCGGGACAGGGGCCCCCAAAAACATTCAGTACTTC. Translation gives CSVPAGTGAPKNIQYF.

This clonotype has ten or more counts. V gene TRBV28 combines with J gene TRBJ1-2, with TRBD1 as a possible D gene (5 bases). There are 14 residues in the CDR3. The V and J ends lost 3 bases and 8 bases respectively, with 16 bases between them. Germline V gives CDR1 MDHEN, CDR2 SYDVKM. CDR3 nucleotides: TGTGCCAGCAGTTTCCCGGCAGGGACTAGCGGCTACACCTTC. Amino acid sequence: CASSFPAGTSGYTF.

This clonotype was observed a few times. This chain links TRBV9 with TRBJ2-5, with D maybe TRBD2 (7 bases). The better agreement between TRBJ2-1 and the DNA end casts doubt on the J call. This CDR3 has 13 amino acids. Per germline, CDR1 SGDLS and CDR2 YYNGEE. The CDR3: CASSGGGGNEQFF. The CDR3 DNA reads as TGTGCCAGCAGCGGCGGGGGCGGCAATGAGCAGTTCTTC.

A word on this clonotype: An end of the junction does not agree with germline; a read error may underlie this. The rearrangement uses TRBV10-3 and TRBJ2-4; D unresolved. CDR1 and CDR2 (germline): ENHRY, SYGVKD. The CDR3 runs 12 residues. CDR3 bases: TGTGCCGTCAGTCCCGCCGAAAACATTCAGTACTTC. Its protein product is CAVSPAENIQYF.

This clonotype was found a few times. V and J are TRBV2 and TRBJ2-1; D might be TRBD2 (5 bases). In germline, CDR1 is SNHLY, CDR2 FYNNEI. Trimming removed 7 bases at V and 11 bases at J, with 18 bases between. This CDR3 spans 13 amino acids. The CDR3 DNA sequence: TGTGCCAGCACCCCGAGGGCGGCGACTAAGCAGTTCTTC. It yields the protein CASTPRAATKQFF.

Notes on this clonotype: One base away lies a much larger clone, so this may be a sequencing read error. This chain uses TRBV6-6 with TRBJ2-1; 10 nucleotides align to TRBD1. The end of the DNA is better explained by TRBJ2-7, so the J call may be wrong. Looked up from germline, CDR1 is MNHNY and CDR2 is SVGAGI (reference sequence). The CDR3 length is 14 residues. The CDR3 reads CASGPSDRGVEQYF. CDR3 bases: TGTGCCAGCGGTCCCTCGGACAGGGGGGTCGAGCAGTACTTC.

The CDR3 is CASTVGHFNEQFF. As DNA, the CDR3 is TGTGCCAGCACCGTGGGACACTTCAATGAGCAGTTCTTC. The chain joins TRBV6-1 to TRBJ2-1; D is perhaps TRBD1 (6 bases). The germline V gene has CDR1 MNHNS and CDR2 SASEGT. Trimming pared 7 bases from V and 6 bases from J, leaving 13 bases between. The CDR3 length is 13 residues.

The rearrangement links TRBV7-2 to TRBJ2-5, with D possibly being TRBD1 or TRBD2 (5 bases each). V dropped 7 bases and J dropped 5 bases, with 23 bases sitting between them. Per the germline V gene, CDR1 is SGHTA and CDR2 is FQGNSA. The CDR3 contains 16 residues. As DNA, the CDR3 is TGTGCCAGCATCTCTGAACGAGGGGAGTTCGGGGAGACCCAGTACTTC. It codes for CASISERGEFGETQYF.